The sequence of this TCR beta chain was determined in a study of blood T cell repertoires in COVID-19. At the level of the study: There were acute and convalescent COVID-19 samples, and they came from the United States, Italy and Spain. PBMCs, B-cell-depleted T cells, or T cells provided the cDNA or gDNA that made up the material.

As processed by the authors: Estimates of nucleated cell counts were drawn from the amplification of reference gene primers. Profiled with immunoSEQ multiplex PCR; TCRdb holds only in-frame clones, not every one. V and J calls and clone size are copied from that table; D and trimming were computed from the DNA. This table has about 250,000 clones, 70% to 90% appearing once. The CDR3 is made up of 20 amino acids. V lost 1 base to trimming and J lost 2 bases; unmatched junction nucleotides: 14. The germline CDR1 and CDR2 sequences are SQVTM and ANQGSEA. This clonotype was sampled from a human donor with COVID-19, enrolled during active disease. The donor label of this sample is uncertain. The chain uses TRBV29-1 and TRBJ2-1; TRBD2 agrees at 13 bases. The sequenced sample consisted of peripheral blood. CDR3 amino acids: CSVEGTGTSGNIITYNEQFF. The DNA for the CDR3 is TGCAGCGTTGAAGGGACCGGGACTAGCGGGAATATTATCACCTACAATGAGCAGTTCTTC.